This T cell receptor beta chain was captured by sequencing in a study of cytomegalovirus exposure and HLA in healthy donors. Study-level findings and limits: Later analysis found that TCR beta chains associated with HLA were more clonally expanded than other, equally common chains. Earlier analysis found most TCR beta V segments productive about 87% or about 30% of the time. From TCR beta sequences, most subjects' HLA-A and HLA-B alleles were reportedly predicted accurately.

As regards this clone: Antigen: not known.

13 Jbeta primers and 60 Vbeta primers were used for the PCR. In the original processing: Approximately 11 million shared chains were among 80 million or so unique TCR beta chains counted in a later analysis. TCRdb's copy holds only in-frame clones and misses some; the assay was immunoSEQ multiplex PCR. The V and J calls and clone size were taken over from that table, and D and trimming were inferred from the DNA. This sample yields 130,000 or so clones, of which 78% are seen a single time; roughly 6.3% belongs to the top ten. The CDR3 runs 14 residues. Trimming shortened V by 2 bases and J by 2 bases, and 9 bases separated the two germline ends. Germline V lookup: CDR1 SGHRS, CDR2 YFSETQ.

The chain is built from TRBV5-1 and TRBJ2-3; possibly TRBD2 for D (6 bases). The sequencing input was PBMCs. The clonotype originates from a woman in her forties in good health and CMV-seronegative. The CDR3 reads CASSLTDYTDTQYF. In DNA, the CDR3 is TGCGCCAGCAGCTTAACGGACTACACAGATACGCAGTATTTT.